This TCR beta chain was recorded in a study of vaccination and CD4 T cells after COVID-19. At the level of the study: Sampling after COVID took place at a median of 101 days (range 35 to 161) following diagnosis.

On this clonotype: The antigen is undetermined.

Treatment noted: approximately nine-day PBMC culture with coronavirus spike peptide pools or control peptides (ViraFEST assay). Culture conditions combined about 2 million PBMCs per well with 9 to 10 IU/ml IL-2 and 9 to 10 ug/ml peptide pools. Sequencing of the DNA from cultured CD4+ T cells was carried out with the Oncomine TCR Beta short-read assay. TCRdb itself ran the PCR reads through MiXCR, one entry per CDR3 protein. The sample comprises about 11,000 distinct CDR3 sequences, about 75% of which are singletons, and approximately 10% rests with the top ten. The CDR3 consists of 13 residues. The germline CDR1 and CDR2 sequences are SGHTA and FQGNSA. Trimming took off 5 bases at V and 5 bases at J, with 10 bases between the two ends.

This receptor was taken from a human donor who had recovered from COVID-19. The V call is TRBV7-2, the J call TRBJ2-1; D tentatively reads TRBD1 or TRBD2 (5 bases each). The specimen was CD4+ T cells from blood, cultured in vitro. CDR3 protein: CASSPGPNNEQFF. CDR3 sequence (DNA): TGTGCCAGCAGCCCGGGACCGAACAATGAGCAGTTCTTC.